Below are 23 T cell receptor beta chains sequenced from a single sample in a study of cytomegalovirus exposure and HLA in healthy donors. Primers: 60 Vbeta forward and 13 Jbeta reverse. This table comes from immunoSEQ multiplex PCR, and its TCRdb copy is limited to in-frame clones, with some not included. The repertoire holds approximately 170,000 clones, with 60% to 80% as singletons. Sequenced: PBMCs. The receptors here all came from a man aged 40-49 years in good health and CMV-seronegative.

This clone was seen only a few times. This chain joins TRBV7-6 and TRBJ2-5; D might be TRBD1 (5 bases). This CDR3 spans 14 amino acids. Germline assignment: CDR1 SGHVS and CDR2 FNYEAQ. Trimming cost V 4 bases and J 5 bases, with 14 bases left between them. The CDR3 DNA reads as TGTGCCAGCAGCTCCCCCAGGGTCGAGGAGACCCAGTACTTC. It is translated as CASSSPRVEETQYF.

This clone was counted a single time. The rearrangement uses TRBV5-1 and TRBJ1-2; 9 nucleotides line up with TRBD1. The V gene end was trimmed by 5 bases and the J gene end by 2 bases; junction bases not matched to a gene: 7. Germline lookup yields CDR1 SGHRS and CDR2 YFSETQ. The CDR3 runs 15 residues. CDR3 in amino acids: CASRSRTGENYGYTF. CDR3 DNA sequence: TGCGCCAGCAGAAGTCGGACAGGGGAGAACTATGGCTACACCTTC.

The chain is built from TRBV19 and TRBJ1-2; tentative D call: TRBD1 (5 bases). The CDR3 is made up of 15 amino acids. Trimming took 6 bases from V and 3 from J, leaving 17 bases between them. CDR1 and CDR2 from the germline V gene are LNHDA and SQIVND (reference sequence). The CDR3 protein is CASRSAGERHYGYTF. The CDR3 region has the DNA TGTGCCAGTAGATCCGCGGGGGAACGACACTATGGCTACACCTTC.

Worth noting for this clone: Other DNA sequences in this specimen translate into the identical CDR3. The V and J genes are TRBV19 and TRBJ2-6; 8 nucleotides agree with TRBD1. The CDR3 sequence is 17 residues long. Unmatched junction bases numbered 6, after V lost 5 bases and J lost 0 bases. Germline V gene data show CDR1 as LNHDA and CDR2 as SQIVND (reference sequence). The CDR3: CASSLTGTGSGANVLTF. The CDR3 DNA sequence: TGTGCCAGTAGTCTAACAGGGACAGGCTCTGGGGCCAACGTCCTGACTTTC.

This clone was found once. This chain connects TRBV27 to TRBJ2-7; 7 bases match TRBD1. The J segment lost 3 bases and the V segment lost 6 bases, leaving 8 bases of the junction unmatched. Germline V gives CDR1 MNHEY, CDR2 SMNVEV (reference sequence). This CDR3 spans 14 amino acids. The CDR3 reads CASSSTGDIYEQYF. CDR3 DNA: TGTGCCAGCAGCTCCACAGGGGACATCTACGAGCAGTACTTC.

The chain has TRBV19 and TRBJ2-1, with 7 nucleotides matching TRBD2. From germline, CDR1 is LNHDA and CDR2 SQIVND (reference sequence). J was trimmed by 7 bases and V by 5 bases; bases with no gene match: 11. The CDR3 contains 15 residues. The CDR3 nucleotides are TGTGCCAGTAGTCTTACTAGCGTGTTGGTGAATGAGCAGTTCTTC. Protein sequence: CASSLTSVLVNEQFF. Drawing the rest from reference TRBV19 and TRBJ2-1, the complete variable domain is DGGITQSPKYLFRKEGQNVTLSCEQNLNHDAMYWYRQDPGQGLRLIYYSQIVNDFQKGDIAEGYSVSREKKESFPLTVTSAQKNPTAFYLCASSLTSVLVNEQFFGPGTRLTVL.

The chain is built from TRBV7-2 and TRBJ2-2, with D tentatively TRBD2 (5 bases). The CDR3 has 16 residues. CDR1 and CDR2 (germline): SGHTA, FQGNSA. V was trimmed by 0 bases and J by 4 bases, leaving 12 bases between them. The CDR3 reads CASSLATGSGTGELFF. CDR3 DNA: TGTGCCAGCAGCTTAGCGACGGGGTCGGGCACCGGGGAGCTGTTTTTT.

The chain is built from TRBV18 and TRBJ2-1; TRBD1 matches at 8 bases. J was trimmed by 4 bases and V by 3 bases; bases with no gene match: 8. Germline CDR1 reads KGHSH; CDR2 reads LQKENI. This CDR3 is 16 amino acids long. This chain's CDR3 is CASSPQGAGSYNEQFF. The CDR3 region has the DNA TGTGCCAGCTCACCCCAGGGGGCGGGGTCGTACAATGAGCAGTTCTTC.

The chain joins TRBV11-2 to TRBJ2-1; tentatively, D is TRBD2 (6 bases). V gave up 3 bases and J gave up 10 bases, with 13 bases separating them. CDR3 length: 13 residues. Germline CDR1 is SGHAT and CDR2 is FQNNGV. The CDR3 here is CASSLRRGGEQFF. DNA for the CDR3: TGTGCCAGCAGCTTGCGTCGGGGAGGAGAGCAGTTCTTC.

The chain couples TRBV7-2 to TRBJ2-1; D perhaps matches TRBD1 (6 bases). Trimming stripped 8 bases from V and 9 bases from J, with 20 bases between. The CDR3 runs 14 residues. The germline CDR1 and CDR2 sequences are SGHTA and FQGNSA. For the CDR3, the DNA is TGTGCCAGCCTCTTTAATACAGGGTTGAGTGAGCAGTTCTTC. Amino acid sequence: CASLFNTGLSEQFF.

The V and J genes are TRBV2 and TRBJ2-5, with D tentatively TRBD2 (6 bases). This CDR3 spans 13 amino acids. Trimming left V 3 bases short and J 5 bases short, with 10 bases between. CDR1 is SNHLY and CDR2 is FYNNEI in the germline V gene. The chain's CDR3 is CASSERSGETQYF. The CDR3 nucleotides are TGTGCCAGCAGTGAGAGGAGCGGGGAGACCCAGTACTTC.

The chain combines TRBV4-1 with TRBJ2-1, with 7 nucleotides matching TRBD2. CDR1 MGHRA and CDR2 YSYEKL come from the germline V gene. The CDR3 has 16 residues. V was clipped by 0 bases and J by 3 bases; unmatched bases: 5. CDR3 amino acids: CASSQEPAGIYNEQFF. The CDR3 nucleotides read TGCGCCAGCAGCCAAGAACCAGCGGGGATCTACAATGAGCAGTTCTTC.

J is TRBJ2-1 and V is TRBV6-6, with D perhaps matching TRBD2 (5 bases). Between the trimmed V and J ends, which lost 7 bases and 3 bases, there was a span of 19 bases. Germline CDR1 is MNHNY and CDR2 is SVGAGI (reference sequence). The CDR3 is 16 residues long. CDR3 DNA sequence: TGTGCCAGCAAGCCGGGGAGAGTCCTCCTCTACAATGAGCAGTTCTTC. It translates to CASKPGRVLLYNEQFF.

This sequence joins TRBV14 and TRBJ1-1; D ambiguous. The CDR3 length is 14 residues. Trimming cost V 2 bases and J 5 bases, with 12 bases left between them. CDR1 and CDR2 from the germline V gene are SGHDN and FVKESK. The CDR3, as DNA: TGTGCCAGCAGCCAAAACCCCAGGCGAACTGAAGCTTTCTTT. It yields the protein CASSQNPRRTEAFF.

The rearrangement uses TRBV13 and TRBJ2-5; TRBD1 agrees at 10 bases. J was trimmed by 4 bases and V by 2 bases; bases with no gene match: 7. Germline V lookup: CDR1 PRHDT, CDR2 FYEKMQ (reference sequence). The CDR3 consists of 16 residues. The CDR3: CASSLYRDRGLETQYF. In DNA form, the CDR3 reads TGTGCCAGCAGCTTATACCGGGACAGGGGATTAGAGACCCAGTACTTC.

This clone has a handful of counts. The chain is built from TRBV11-2 and TRBJ1-6, with 8 bases aligning to TRBD1. Germline V CDR1 and CDR2: SGHAT, FQNNGV. The CDR3 is made up of 16 amino acids. With V trimmed by 6 bases and J by 7 bases, 11 bases remained unmatched. DNA for the CDR3: TGTGCCAGCAGGGGGATCCGCAGGGGGCAGAATTCACCCCTCCACTTT. It encodes CASRGIRRGQNSPLHF.

The chain employs TRBV5-4 and TRBJ2-5, with TRBD2 matching 11 bases. Germline V gene data show CDR1 as SGHNT and CDR2 as YYREEE (reference sequence). The V and J ends lost 2 bases and 5 bases, in that order; junction bases with no gene match: 11. This CDR3 is built from 17 residues. The DNA of the CDR3 is TGTGCCAGCAGCTTAGGAACTAGCGGGAGTTTGAGGGAGACCCAGTACTTC. It specifies CASSLGTSGSLRETQYF.

This clone showed up just a few times. This chain links TRBV30 with TRBJ2-5; a possible D gene is TRBD2 (5 bases). The CDR3 loop spans 13 amino acids. Germline lookup yields CDR1 GTSNPN and CDR2 SVGIG (reference sequence). The V gene lost 6 bases and the J gene lost 4 bases, with 15 bases spanning the gap. This CDR3 reads CACTDFAGETQYF. In DNA, the CDR3 is TGTGCCTGTACGGACTTTGCGGGAGAGACCCAGTACTTC.

The chain uses TRBV6-4 and TRBJ1-1, with D possibly being TRBD1 (6 bases). With 4 bases removed from V and 4 bases from J, the gap between germline ends came to 19 bases. CDR3 length equals 16 residues. The germline V gene has CDR1 MRHNA and CDR2 SNTAGT. CDR3 in DNA: TGTGCCAGCAGTGTCTCTATTCGGGGGGCGGGCACTGAAGCTTTCTTT. As protein: CASSVSIRGAGTEAFF.

The chain uses TRBV5-5 and TRBJ1-2; TRBD1 matches 10 bases. Germline CDR1 is SGHKS and CDR2 is YYEKEE (reference sequence). With V trimmed by 5 bases and J by 6 bases, 4 bases remained unmatched. The CDR3 covers 13 residues. CDR3 in DNA: TGTGCCAGCAGTCCCGGGACAGGGGATGGCTACACCTTC. As protein: CASSPGTGDGYTF.

The rearrangement uses TRBV6-6 and TRBJ1-3; 7 positions agree with TRBD1. CDR3 length equals 16 residues. The J segment lost 0 bases and the V segment lost 4 bases, leaving 6 bases of the junction unmatched. The germline V gene encodes CDR1 MNHNY and CDR2 SVGAGI (reference sequence). CDR3 nucleotide sequence: TGTGCCAGCAGTTCGACAGGGTTGAACTCTGGAAACACCATATATTTT. Its protein product is CASSSTGLNSGNTIYF.

This rearrangement joins TRBV2 to TRBJ1-3, with 11 bases lining up with TRBD1. With V trimmed by 7 bases and J by 1 base, 6 bases remained unmatched. Germline V gives CDR1 SNHLY, CDR2 FYNNEI. The CDR3 totals 16 residues. In DNA, the CDR3 is TGTGCCAGCACTCGTGGGACAGGGGGTTCTGGAAACACCATATATTTT. It codes for CASTRGTGGSGNTIYF.

The chain is built from TRBV7-8 and TRBJ1-2; 11 bases align to TRBD1. Germline assignment: CDR1 SGHVS and CDR2 FQNEAQ. V was clipped by 3 bases and J by 1 base; unmatched bases: 7. The CDR3 length is 17 residues. CDR3 DNA: TGTGCCAGCAGCTTCCGGGACAGGGGGTTTGGTAACTATGGCTACACCTTC. Encoded protein: CASSFRDRGFGNYGYTF.